This entry concerns a single TCR beta chain. Its antigen is unknown. CDR3 length: 14 residues. The ends were cut back, 0 bases at V and 1 base at J, with 5 bases in the middle. Germline CDR1 is SGHRS and CDR2 is YFSETQ. The sample belongs to a study of tumor-infiltrating lymphocytes in localized non-small cell lung cancer. In the study overall: Resected tumor was paired with non-adjacent uninvolved lung from the same patient. Findings and caveats of the study: Only some patients had TCR sequencing, depending on available tissue. No link was found between tumor T-cell fraction and recurrence-free survival. Higher tumor T cell infiltration than in uninvolved lung was supported by TCRbeta sequencing.

The data were produced by immunoSEQ multiplex PCR, yet TCRdb's version contains in-frame clones alone and is incomplete. The sample lists about 15,000 clones, about four fifths occurring once. This chain connects TRBV5-1 to TRBJ1-5; D gene unclear. The sample was lung tumor tissue. The clonotype originates from a human donor with non-small cell lung cancer. The CDR3 sequence is CASSLDGSNQPQHF. The DNA of the CDR3 is TGCGCCAGCAGCTTGGATGGAAGCAATCAGCCCCAGCATTTT.